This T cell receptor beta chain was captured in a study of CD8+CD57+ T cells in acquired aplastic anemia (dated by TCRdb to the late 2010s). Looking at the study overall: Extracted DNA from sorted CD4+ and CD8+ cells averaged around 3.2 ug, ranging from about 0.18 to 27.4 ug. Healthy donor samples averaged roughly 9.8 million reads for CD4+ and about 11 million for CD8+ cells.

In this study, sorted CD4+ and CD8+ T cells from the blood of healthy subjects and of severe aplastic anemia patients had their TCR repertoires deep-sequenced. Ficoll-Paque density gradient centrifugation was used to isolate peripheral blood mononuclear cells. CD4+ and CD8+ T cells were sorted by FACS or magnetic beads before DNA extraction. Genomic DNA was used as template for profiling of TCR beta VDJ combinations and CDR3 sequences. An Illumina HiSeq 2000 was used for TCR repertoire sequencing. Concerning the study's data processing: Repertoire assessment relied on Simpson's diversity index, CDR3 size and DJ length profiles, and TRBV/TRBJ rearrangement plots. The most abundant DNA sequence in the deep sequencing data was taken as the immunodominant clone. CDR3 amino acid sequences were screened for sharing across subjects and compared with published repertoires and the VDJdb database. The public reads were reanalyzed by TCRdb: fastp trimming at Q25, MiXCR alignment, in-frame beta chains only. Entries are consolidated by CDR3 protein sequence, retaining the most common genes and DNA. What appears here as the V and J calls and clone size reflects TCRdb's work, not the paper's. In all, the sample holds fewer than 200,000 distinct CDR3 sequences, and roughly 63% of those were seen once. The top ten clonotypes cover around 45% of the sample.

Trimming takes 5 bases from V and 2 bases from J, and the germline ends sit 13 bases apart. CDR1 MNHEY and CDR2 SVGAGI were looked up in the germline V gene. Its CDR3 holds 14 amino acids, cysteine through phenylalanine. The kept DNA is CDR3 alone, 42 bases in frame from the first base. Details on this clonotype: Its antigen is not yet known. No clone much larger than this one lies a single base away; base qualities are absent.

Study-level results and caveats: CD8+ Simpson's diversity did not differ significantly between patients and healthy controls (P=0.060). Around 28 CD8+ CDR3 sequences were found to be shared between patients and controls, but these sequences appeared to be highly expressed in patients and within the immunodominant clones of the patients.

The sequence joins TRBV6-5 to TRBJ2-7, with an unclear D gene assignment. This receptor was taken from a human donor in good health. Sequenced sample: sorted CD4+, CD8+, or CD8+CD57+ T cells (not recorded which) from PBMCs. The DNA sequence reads TGTGCCAGCAGTCCCTTGCCGGCCGCCTACGAGCAGTACTTC. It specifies CASSPLPAAYEQYF.